This section outlines one TCR beta chain sequence together with its context. Other nucleotide sequences from this sample produce the same CDR3. The protocol was immunoSEQ multiplex PCR, while the TCRdb copy is restricted to in-frame clones and leaves out a portion. The data show 300,000 to 450,000 clones, about nine tenths seen once. The record originates from a study of blood T cell repertoires in COVID-19. The germline V gene encodes CDR1 MNHEY and CDR2 SVGAGI. The V segment lost 8 bases and the J segment 2 bases; nucleotides outside the gene matches: 5. The CDR3 totals 14 residues. The TCR comes from a woman aged 55-70 years with COVID-19, enrolled during active disease. The chain joins TRBV6-5 to TRBJ2-7; the match to TRBD1 covers 11 bases. Material for sequencing was peripheral blood. CDR3: CASRGTGGTYEQYF. The CDR3, as DNA: TGTGCCAGCCGGGGGACAGGGGGAACCTACGAGCAGTACTTC.